These 32 T cell receptor beta chains were all obtained from the same sample, sequenced in a study of OX40 agonist ivuxolimab in advanced cancers. TCRdb's copy holds only in-frame clones and misses some; the assay was immunoSEQ multiplex PCR. The table records about 82,000 clones, around 89% of them present only once. This material consisted of CD4+ or CD8+ T cells sorted from blood, taken in a trial of the OX40 agonist ivuxolimab. The receptors originated from an adult with an advanced solid tumor such as melanoma, head and neck, liver or kidney cancer.

V and J are TRBV11-3 and TRBJ2-7; the match to TRBD1 covers 8 bases. The CDR3 totals 15 residues. The ends lost 4 bases at V and 3 bases at J; junction bases unmatched: 8. CDR1 and CDR2 from the germline V gene are SGHNT and YENEEA. The CDR3 sequence is CASSYPTGALYEQYF. For the CDR3, the DNA is TGTGCCAGCAGCTATCCGACAGGGGCTCTCTACGAGCAGTACTTC.

The chain joins TRBV4-2 to TRBJ2-3; D is perhaps TRBD1 (5 bases). Germline assignment: CDR1 LGHNA and CDR2 YNFKEQ. Deletions cut 7 bases from V and 5 bases from J, with 16 bases between. CDR3 length equals 14 residues. DNA of the CDR3: TGTGCCAGCACCTCCGGGCAGGGAAGAGATACGCAGTATTTT. Translation gives CASTSGQGRDTQYF.

The rearrangement joins TRBV27 to TRBJ2-3; 8 bases map to TRBD2. This CDR3 is 14 amino acids long. Germline V gene sequence: CDR1 MNHEY, CDR2 SMNVEV (reference sequence). The V and J ends lost 8 bases and 5 bases, in that order; junction bases with no gene match: 9. The CDR3 sequence is CASESGRLGDTQYF. The CDR3 DNA is TGTGCCAGCGAAAGCGGGAGATTAGGAGATACGCAGTATTTT.

The gene calls are TRBV5-1 and TRBJ2-5; D gene unclear. V was clipped by 2 bases and J by 0 bases, with 5 bases between them. This CDR3 is built from 13 residues. Looked up from germline, CDR1 is SGHRS and CDR2 is YFSETQ. CDR3 in DNA: TGCGCCAGCAGCTTCCCGAACCAAGAGACCCAGTACTTC. As protein: CASSFPNQETQYF.

This clone was found once. The CDR3 region is CASSPRLAGVGEQFF. For the CDR3, the DNA is TGTGCCAGCAGCCCTAGACTAGCGGGAGTTGGAGAGCAGTTCTTC. This rearrangement joins TRBV7-9 to TRBJ2-1; 12 positions match TRBD2. From germline, CDR1 is SEHNR and CDR2 FQNEAQ (reference sequence). The J segment lost 10 bases and the V segment lost 5 bases, leaving 9 bases of the junction unmatched. The CDR3 is 15 residues long.

This clone appeared a single time. The V and J genes are TRBV7-9 and TRBJ2-3, with 13 bases lining up with TRBD2. CDR1 is SEHNR, CDR2 FQNEAQ, per germline (reference sequence). Trimming took 5 bases from V and 8 from J; bases not matched to a gene: 13. This CDR3 has 17 residues. The CDR3 here is CASSLGLAGAPRGTQYF. The CDR3 coding sequence is TGTGCCAGCAGCCTTGGACTAGCGGGAGCCCCGCGGGGTACGCAGTATTTT.

The chain is built from TRBV5-1 and TRBJ2-1, with 8 bases fitting TRBD2. The germline V gene has CDR1 SGHRS and CDR2 YFSETQ. The J segment lost 9 bases and the V segment lost 5 bases, leaving 10 bases of the junction unmatched. The CDR3 consists of 14 residues. The CDR3 is CASSPSGSRVEQFF. The CDR3 DNA sequence: TGCGCCAGCAGTCCCAGCGGGAGTAGAGTTGAGCAGTTCTTC. The complete variable domain, with remaining parts taken from reference TRBV5-1 and TRBJ2-1, reads KAGVTQTPRYLIKTRGQQVTLSCSPISGHRSVSWYQQTPGQGLQFLFEYFSETQRNKGNFPGRFSGRQFSNSRSEMNVSTLELGDSALYLCASSPSGSRVEQFFGPGTRLTVL.

The CDR3 region is CASFTGDGQPQHF. CDR3 DNA sequence: TGTGCCAGCTTTACAGGGGATGGGCAGCCCCAGCATTTT. V and J are TRBV28 and TRBJ1-5; 7 positions match TRBD1. The length of the CDR3 is 13 residues. Unmatched junction bases numbered 8, after V lost 8 bases and J lost 7 bases. CDR1 is MDHEN, CDR2 SYDVKM, per germline. The variable domain in full, with the rest retrieved from reference TRBV28 and TRBJ1-5, is DVKVTQSSRYLVKRTGEKVFLECVQDMDHENMFWYRQDPGLGLRLIYFSYDVKMKEKGDIPEGYSVSREKKERFSLILESASTNQTSMYLCASFTGDGQPQHFGDGTRLSIL.

This clone occurred a few times. V gene TRBV19 combines with J gene TRBJ1-5; unclear D gene. Germline CDR1 LNHDA, CDR2 SQIVND (reference sequence). This CDR3 is built from 12 residues. V was cut by 9 bases and J by 9 bases, with 15 bases left in between. CDR3 sequence reads: CASTERVGPQHF. The CDR3 DNA is TGTGCCAGCACCGAAAGGGTGGGGCCCCAGCATTTT.

The chain employs TRBV7-3 and TRBJ2-7, with 8 bases aligning to TRBD2. CDR3 length: 13 residues. The V gene's germline CDR1 is SGHTA and CDR2 FQGTGA. V lost 5 bases to trimming and J lost 6 bases; unmatched junction nucleotides: 6. Here the CDR3 DNA reads TGTGCCAGCAGCCCGGGGGGGGGCGGCGAGCAGTACTTC. This codes for CASSPGGGGEQYF.

The chain uses TRBV6-6 and TRBJ2-1; TRBD2 might be the D (5 bases). Germline loops: CDR1 MNHNY, CDR2 SVGAGI (reference sequence). V was pared by 1 base and J by 6 bases, with 13 bases between. This CDR3 comprises 15 residues. As DNA, the CDR3 is TGTGCCAGCAGTTACTTGGCGGGCCCATCCAATGAGCAGTTCTTC. Its translation: CASSYLAGPSNEQFF.

The rearrangement uses TRBV11-2 and TRBJ2-5, with 8 bases aligning to TRBD1. Per germline, CDR1 SGHAT and CDR2 FQNNGV. There are 15 residues in the CDR3. With 5 bases clipped from V and 5 bases from J, the junction kept 10 bases outside the gene matches. In nucleotides, the CDR3 is TGTGCCAGCAGCCGCGGACAGGGCCAGGGGGAGACCCAGTACTTC. Protein product: CASSRGQGQGETQYF.

The gene calls are TRBV27 and TRBJ2-7; D is perhaps TRBD1 (8 bases). The CDR3 contains 14 residues. Germline loops: CDR1 MNHEY, CDR2 SMNVEV (reference sequence). The V gene lost 5 bases and the J gene lost 3 bases, with 14 bases spanning the gap. The CDR3 is CASSETGGVYEQYF. In DNA, the CDR3 is TGTGCCAGCAGTGAAACAGGGGGGGTCTACGAGCAGTACTTC.

The CDR3 DNA follows: TGTGCCAGCAGCCGCTTTAACGGACAGCATCGCACTGAAGCTTTCTTT. This translates into CASSRFNGQHRTEAFF. The chain couples TRBV21-1 to TRBJ1-1; the D call in the table, TRBD1, was not verified against the DNA. TRBV21-1 corresponds to a pseudogene. This CDR3 contains 16 residues.

The J gene is TRBJ2-2, the V gene TRBV4-2; D is uncertain. V dropped 3 bases and J dropped 2 bases, with 10 bases sitting between them. CDR1 and CDR2 from the germline V gene are LGHNA and YNFKEQ. This CDR3 region has 15 residues. DNA for the CDR3: TGTGCCAGCAGCCAGGCACAAAGCAACACCGGGGAGCTGTTTTTT. This encodes CASSQAQSNTGELFF.

This clone showed up just once. The rearrangement uses TRBV5-1 and TRBJ1-1; D perhaps matches TRBD1 (6 bases). Germline assignment: CDR1 SGHRS and CDR2 YFSETQ. Trimming removed 2 bases from V and 4 bases from J, with 9 bases in between. This CDR3 spans 13 amino acids. CDR3 nucleotides: TGCGCCAGCAGCTTACAGGGAGGCACTGAAGCTTTCTTT. Its translation: CASSLQGGTEAFF. Based on the CDR3 plus reference TRBV5-1 and TRBJ1-1, the full variable domain is KAGVTQTPRYLIKTRGQQVTLSCSPISGHRSVSWYQQTPGQGLQFLFEYFSETQRNKGNFPGRFSGRQFSNSRSEMNVSTLELGDSALYLCASSLQGGTEAFFGQGTRLTVV.

This chain joins TRBV7-2 and TRBJ2-3; D is possibly TRBD2 (6 bases). The CDR3 runs to 14 residues. The V gene's germline CDR1 is SGHTA and CDR2 FQGNSA. With 4 bases removed from V and 4 bases from J, the gap between germline ends came to 12 bases. CDR3 region: CASSSSGAADTQYF. In DNA form, the CDR3 reads TGTGCCAGCAGCTCCTCGGGAGCTGCAGATACGCAGTATTTT.

The CDR3 region has the DNA TGTGCCAGCAGCTCACCAATTGACAGGGGGTTCTACGAGCAGTACTTC. It encodes CASSSPIDRGFYEQYF. The rearrangement links TRBV7-8 to TRBJ2-7, with 9 bases fitting TRBD1. This CDR3 spans 16 amino acids. The ends lost 4 bases at V and 3 bases at J; junction bases unmatched: 10. Germline CDR1 reads SGHVS; CDR2 reads FQNEAQ. Variable domain in full (rest from reference TRBV7-8 and TRBJ2-7): GAGVSQSPRYKVAKRGQDVALRCDPISGHVSLFWYQQALGQGPEFLTYFQNEAQLDKSGLPSDRFFAERPEGSVSTLKIQRTQQEDSAVYLCASSSPIDRGFYEQYFGPGTRLTVT.

The chain carries TRBV6-1 and TRBJ2-1; D remains ambiguous. Germline loops: CDR1 MNHNS, CDR2 SASEGT. This CDR3 has 17 amino acids. V lost 2 bases and J lost 7, with 21 bases in between. In DNA form, the CDR3 reads TGTGCCAGCAGTGAATGGGCCCGTAGCAGGTCAACAAATGAGCAGTTCTTC. Translating it yields CASSEWARSRSTNEQFF.

Of note for this clone: A junction end diverges from the germline sequence, so it may reflect a read error. The chain carries TRBV6-6 and TRBJ2-7, with TRBD2 identical over 8 bases. Germline V gene lookup returns CDR1 MNHNY and CDR2 SVGAGI (reference sequence). The CDR3 totals 14 residues. The CDR3 here is CAISVNLAGYEQYF. As DNA, the CDR3 is TGTGCCATCAGTGTAAATCTAGCGGGCTACGAGCAGTACTTC.

The chain couples TRBV5-1 to TRBJ1-4; D perhaps matches TRBD1 (5 bases). The CDR3 totals 15 residues. Between the trimmed V and J ends, which lost 3 bases and 5 bases, there was a span of 14 bases. From germline, CDR1 is SGHRS and CDR2 YFSETQ. The CDR3 DNA follows: TGCGCCAGCAGCTACACCGACAGCGGAAATGAAAAACTGTTTTTT. Protein sequence: CASSYTDSGNEKLFF.

The chain recombines TRBV27 with TRBJ2-7; TRBD1 or TRBD2 may be the D gene (5 bases each). The CDR3 extends over 16 amino acids. The V end lost 4 bases, the J end lost 1 base, and 17 bases lay between the germline ends. The germline CDR1 and CDR2 sequences are MNHEY and SMNVEV (reference sequence). The CDR3 here is CASSWAGTATSYEQYF. CDR3 DNA: TGTGCCAGCAGTTGGGCTGGGACCGCGACTTCCTACGAGCAGTACTTC.

Turning to this clone: The junction shows a germline mismatch at one end, possibly a read error. The V and J genes are TRBV14 and TRBJ2-7, with 11 bases that match TRBD2. The CDR3 sequence is 13 residues long. CDR1 and CDR2 from the germline V gene are SGHDN and FVKESK. DNA of the CDR3: TGTGCCAGCAGCCAGGTACTACTAGCGGGAGTACACTTC. This sequence encodes CASSQVLLAGVHF. The full variable domain, rest sourced from reference TRBV14 and TRBJ2-7, is EAGVTQFPSHSVIEKGQTVTLRCDPISGHDNLYWYRRVMGKEIKFLLHFVKESKQDESGMPNNRFLAERTGGTYSTLKVQPAELEDSGVYFCASSQVLLAGVHFGPGTRLTVT.

The rearrangement joins TRBV13 to TRBJ2-3, with TRBD2 matching 12 bases. Germline trimming cut 5 bases from V and 8 bases from J; bases unmatched to any gene: 8. From germline, CDR1 is PRHDT and CDR2 FYEKMQ (reference sequence). The CDR3 runs to 15 residues. This CDR3 is CASSAQGLAGSTQYF. The CDR3 nucleotides read TGTGCCAGCAGCGCCCAGGGACTAGCGGGTAGTACGCAGTATTTT.

The chain carries TRBV28 and TRBJ2-2; D is ambiguous. Germline V gene sequence: CDR1 MDHEN, CDR2 SYDVKM. The CDR3 sequence is 14 residues long. The germline V and J ends were trimmed by 2 bases and 3 bases, with 7 bases remaining between them. CDR3 loop: CASSLVRHTGELFF. The CDR3 region has the DNA TGTGCCAGCAGTTTAGTGCGCCACACCGGGGAGCTGTTTTTT.

This clone was observed a handful of times. V usage is TRBV28 and J usage is TRBJ1-2; no firm D call. The germline V gene encodes CDR1 MDHEN and CDR2 SYDVKM. Trimming removed 6 bases from V and 1 base from J, with 9 bases in between. The CDR3 extends over 13 amino acids. For the CDR3, the DNA is TGTGCCAGCAGCAAGGTACATAACTATGGCTACACCTTC. This sequence encodes CASSKVHNYGYTF.

The CDR3 DNA reads as TGTGCCAGCAGTTGGGGAGCGGGAGGACTTAAGAGCGAGCAGTACTTC. Its translation is CASSWGAGGLKSEQYF. The chain has TRBV7-8 and TRBJ2-7; TRBD2 matches at 9 bases. V dropped 6 bases and J dropped 6; count of bases not matched to a gene: 15. Germline CDR1 is SGHVS and CDR2 is FQNEAQ. This CDR3 has 16 amino acids.

The rearrangement joins TRBV29-1 to TRBJ2-2; 9 bases agree with TRBD2. This CDR3 region has 14 residues. Per germline, CDR1 SQVTM and CDR2 ANQGSEA. With V trimmed by 5 bases and J by 6 bases, 7 bases remained unmatched. The CDR3 reads CSVSAGGPSGELFF. The CDR3 region has the DNA TGCAGCGTTTCCGCGGGAGGGCCTTCCGGGGAGCTGTTTTTT.

This clone was counted a single time. The chain has TRBV11-2 and TRBJ1-2; no firm D call. Germline V gene sequence: CDR1 SGHAT, CDR2 FQNNGV. The germline V and J ends were trimmed by 1 base and 6 bases, with 9 bases remaining between them. This CDR3 region has 13 residues. The DNA for the CDR3 is TGTGCCAGCAGCTTAGTCAGTCAACATGGCTACACCTTC. This encodes CASSLVSQHGYTF.

The gene calls are TRBV5-4 and TRBJ2-7; possible D gene TRBD2, 6 bases. The CDR3 totals 14 residues. Germline V CDR1 and CDR2: SGHNT, YYREEE (reference sequence). Trimming took 0 bases from V and 3 from J, leaving 10 bases between them. DNA for the CDR3: TGTGCCAGCAGCTTGGCCGGGACTCTCTACGAGCAGTACTTC. Amino acid sequence: CASSLAGTLYEQYF.

The J gene is TRBJ1-1, the V gene TRBV6-6; 9 nucleotides align to TRBD1. The CDR3 has 15 residues. The junction had 10 bases not matched to a gene; V was cut back by 6 bases and J by 5 bases. Germline CDR1 is MNHNY and CDR2 is SVGAGI (reference sequence). CDR3 sequence (DNA): TGTGCCAGCAGCCCCACGACAGGGGGGGGGACTGAAGCTTTCTTT. It encodes CASSPTTGGGTEAFF.

This clone came up a few times. The CDR3 spells CASTSGAQETQYF. The CDR3 region has the DNA TGTGCCAGCACAAGCGGGGCCCAAGAGACCCAGTACTTC. This chain uses TRBV6-1 with TRBJ2-5; TRBD2 matches at 7 bases. The trim removed 7 bases at V and 1 base at J, leaving 3 bases unmatched. CDR3 length: 13 residues. Per the germline V gene, CDR1 is MNHNS and CDR2 is SASEGT.